A single sample is the source of the 22 T cell receptor beta chains below, sequenced in a study of T cells expressing NK-cell markers. TCRdb re-called the 5' RACE reads, yielding one record per CDR3 amino acid sequence without DNA. The table for this sample gives hundreds of thousands of distinct CDR3 sequences. The sequencing sample was made of blood T cells: a sorted CD56 or NKG2C T cell subset, CD4+ or CD8+ T cells, or bulk PBMC T cells (not recorded which). Receptors were obtained from a woman aged 18 to 75 in good health.

This chain uses TRBV5-1 with TRBJ1-2; TCRdb gives TRBD1 as the D gene, but with no DNA this cannot be confirmed. The CDR3 extends over 14 amino acids. Looked up from germline, CDR1 is SGHRS and CDR2 is YFSETQ. The CDR3 sequence is CASSLDRPLNGYTF.

The V and J genes are TRBV5-1 and TRBJ2-1; TCRdb calls TRBD2, which cannot be checked without DNA. Germline CDR1 and CDR2: SGHRS and YFSETQ. CDR3 length equals 18 residues. CDR3 loop: CASSFGAGGDNSYNEQFF.

This sequence joins TRBV20-1 and TRBJ1-2. Germline-derived CDR1 and CDR2 are DFQATT and SNEGSKA (reference sequence). The CDR3 runs 14 residues. CDR3 amino acids: CSASSGGRNYGYTF.

The chain joins TRBV4-2 to TRBJ2-3; TCRdb outputs TRBD1, but without DNA this stays unchecked. The germline gives CDR1 LGHNA, CDR2 YNFKEQ. CDR3 length: 12 residues. The CDR3 sequence is CASSPPQSTQYF.

V and J are TRBV4-2 and TRBJ2-3; without DNA, the TCRdb call of TRBD1 cannot be checked. The CDR3 runs to 15 residues. Germline V gene data show CDR1 as LGHNA and CDR2 as YNFKEQ. The CDR3 protein is CASSQDGQGGDTQYF.

The J gene is TRBJ2-3, the V gene TRBV7-2; there is no DNA to check the TCRdb D call of TRBD1. Germline-derived CDR1 and CDR2 are SGHTA and FQGNSA. The CDR3 spans 15 residues. The CDR3 region is CASSRSGGHTDTQYF.

The V call is TRBV7-2, the J call TRBJ2-1; with no DNA, the TCRdb D assignment of TRBD2 cannot be verified. CDR1 and CDR2 (germline): SGHTA, FQGNSA. This CDR3 contains 14 residues. The CDR3 region is CASSQRGGRNEQFF.

This sequence joins TRBV7-9 and TRBJ2-3; there is no DNA to check the TCRdb D call of TRBD1. The CDR3 spans 14 residues. Germline CDR1 and CDR2: SEHNR and FQNEAQ (reference sequence). The CDR3: CASSGAGATDTQYF.

This chain uses TRBV12-5 with TRBJ2-2; checking the TCRdb D call of TRBD2 is not possible without DNA. Per the germline V gene, CDR1 is LGHNT and CDR2 is FRNRAP. This CDR3 is 14 amino acids long. CDR3 region: CASGFGGGTGELFF.

This rearrangement joins TRBV6-1 to TRBJ1-6; TCRdb outputs TRBD1, but without DNA this stays unchecked. Germline V gives CDR1 MNHNS, CDR2 SASEGT. The CDR3 covers 14 residues. The CDR3: CASSVEGRDSPLHF.

V and J are TRBV19 and TRBJ2-5. CDR1 and CDR2 from the germline V gene are LNHDA and SQIVND (reference sequence). This CDR3 contains 16 residues. This CDR3 reads CASSRASGILKETQYF.

The CDR3 reads CSASRTGAGNTIYF. The chain has TRBV20-1 and TRBJ1-3; TCRdb gives TRBD1 as the D gene, but with no DNA this cannot be confirmed. This CDR3 contains 14 residues. CDR1 is DFQATT, CDR2 SNEGSKA, per germline (reference sequence).

The chain recombines TRBV7-9 with TRBJ2-1; TCRdb selects TRBD2, and the lack of DNA leaves this call unchecked. There are 16 residues in the CDR3. The germline V gene has CDR1 SEHNR and CDR2 FQNEAQ (reference sequence). CDR3 residues: CASRREGVAGYNEQFF.

The V and J genes are TRBV7-6 and TRBJ2-1. CDR1 is SGHVS and CDR2 is FNYEAQ in the germline V gene. The CDR3 runs 18 residues. The CDR3 loop is CASSLVGSWISSYNEQFF.

The chain links TRBV21-1 to TRBJ2-5; TCRdb returns TRBD1, unconfirmable since there is no DNA. TRBV21-1 is classified as a pseudogene. The CDR3 loop spans 15 amino acids. This chain's CDR3 is CASSKDWTGGETQYF.

This chain uses TRBV5-1 with TRBJ2-1. Germline V gene data show CDR1 as SGHRS and CDR2 as YFSETQ. CDR3 length: 14 amino acids. CDR3 loop: CASSSSTSYNEQFF.

This sequence joins TRBV19 and TRBJ2-3; absent DNA, TCRdb's TRBD1 call cannot be checked. The CDR3 totals 16 residues. Germline CDR1 and CDR2: LNHDA and SQIVND (reference sequence). CDR3 sequence reads: CASSSQPGHSTDTQYF.

V usage is TRBV7-3 and J usage is TRBJ1-5. The germline V gene encodes CDR1 SGHTA and CDR2 FQGTGA. The CDR3 is 17 amino acids. The CDR3 protein is CASSFPRGGAPNQPQHF.

This rearrangement joins TRBV11-2 to TRBJ1-2. The CDR3 is 13 residues long. Germline CDR1 and CDR2: SGHAT and FQNNGV. This chain's CDR3 is CASSPEGLYGYTF. Supplemented by reference TRBV11-2 and TRBJ1-2, the full variable domain reads EAGVAQSPRYKIIEKRQSVAFWCNPISGHATLYWYQQILGQGPKLLIQFQNNGVVDDSQLPKDRFSAERLKGVDSTLKIQPAKLEDSAVYLCASSPEGLYGYTFGSGTRLTVV.

The V gene is TRBV20-1, the J gene TRBJ2-1; no DNA is available, so the TRBD2 call from TCRdb remains unchecked. CDR3 length: 14 amino acids. The germline V gene encodes CDR1 DFQATT and CDR2 SNEGSKA (reference sequence). The CDR3 region is CSAGVGGPPNEQFF.

This chain's CDR3 is CASSLEGFREQYF. The chain links TRBV7-2 to TRBJ2-7. Germline values: CDR1 SGHTA, CDR2 FQGNSA. This CDR3 has 13 residues.

The chain uses TRBV6-1 and TRBJ2-3; the TCRdb call, TRBD1, lacks DNA for checking. Germline assignment: CDR1 MNHNS and CDR2 SASEGT. The length of the CDR3 is 16 residues. CDR3 sequence reads: CASSENRGGGTDTQYF.